The 21 T cell receptor beta chains in this list originate from one sample, sequenced in a study of Ad26.COV2.S vaccination and SARS-CoV-2 variants. The assay was immunoSEQ multiplex PCR, and TCRdb's table has in-frame clones only and misses some. Of approximately 500,000 clones listed, roughly 89% were seen once; the top ten hold 9.5% to 15%. Regarding treatment: around 19 received Ad26.COV2.S at low or high dose, single or two shots; five or six received placebo; per-sample allocation not given. Day 63 following the first vaccine or placebo injection was when the samples were taken. Sequencing was performed on peripheral blood, taken in a trial of Ad26.COV2.S vaccine versus placebo. These receptors came from a person aged 18-60 years who received the Ad26.COV2.S COVID-19 vaccine or a placebo.

This chain connects TRBV4-1 to TRBJ2-7; no clear D gene. V gave up 4 bases and J gave up 7 bases, with 17 bases separating them. The CDR3 has 14 amino acids. Germline loops: CDR1 MGHRA, CDR2 YSYEKL. CDR3 region: CASSPISGEREQYF. CDR3 nucleotides: TGCGCCAGCAGCCCGATCTCTGGGGAAAGGGAGCAGTACTTC.

The chain employs TRBV11-2 and TRBJ2-4; TRBD1 matches at 8 bases. The junction had 8 bases not matched to a gene; V was cut back by 4 bases and J by 3 bases. The CDR3 is 16 amino acids. Germline-derived CDR1 and CDR2 are SGHAT and FQNNGV. Here the CDR3 reads CASSSPGGRGKNIQYF. DNA of the CDR3: TGTGCCAGCAGCTCCCCAGGGGGCAGAGGCAAAAACATTCAGTACTTC. The variable domain in full, completed from reference TRBV11-2 and TRBJ2-4, reads EAGVAQSPRYKIIEKRQSVAFWCNPISGHATLYWYQQILGQGPKLLIQFQNNGVVDDSQLPKDRFSAERLKGVDSTLKIQPAKLEDSAVYLCASSSPGGRGKNIQYFGAGTRLSVL.

This clone was picked up one time. The V call is TRBV5-6, the J call TRBJ1-3; D not resolved. The V end lost 0 bases, the J end lost 1 base, and 14 bases lay between the germline ends. The germline V gene encodes CDR1 SGHDT and CDR2 YYEEEE. The CDR3 covers 17 residues. This CDR3 reads CASSLGVIGMSGNTIYF. CDR3 DNA: TGTGCCAGCAGCTTGGGCGTTATTGGGATGTCTGGAAACACCATATATTTT.

The chain couples TRBV19 to TRBJ2-5, with 13 bases identical to TRBD2. With V trimmed by 6 bases and J by 4 bases, 5 bases remained unmatched. The germline CDR1 and CDR2 sequences are LNHDA and SQIVND (reference sequence). CDR3 length equals 15 residues. The CDR3 sequence: CASSRLAGGGETQYF. CDR3 DNA: TGTGCCAGTAGCCGACTAGCGGGAGGCGGAGAGACCCAGTACTTC.

The chain couples TRBV28 to TRBJ2-1; D is possibly TRBD2 (7 bases). Trimming shortened V by 7 bases and J by 5 bases, and 21 bases separated the two germline ends. The CDR3 extends over 16 amino acids. Germline V gives CDR1 MDHEN, CDR2 SYDVKM. CDR3 DNA sequence: TGTGCCAGCACCCATAGGGGGGGAGGTCGGGACAATGAGCAGTTCTTC. Protein sequence: CASTHRGGGRDNEQFF.

The chain recombines TRBV7-9 with TRBJ1-6; D unclear. The CDR3 contains 13 residues. Trimming took 4 bases from V and 13 from J, leaving 14 bases between them. CDR1 and CDR2 from the germline V gene are SEHNR and FQNEAQ (reference sequence). The CDR3 is CASSSEGYAPLHF. CDR3 sequence (DNA): TGTGCCAGCAGCTCCGAAGGGTATGCCCCCCTCCACTTT.

J is TRBJ2-7 and V is TRBV28; 12 bases line up with TRBD1. Germline-derived CDR1 and CDR2 are MDHEN and SYDVKM. The CDR3 totals 15 residues. V shed 2 bases and J 6 bases; nucleotides not matched to a gene: 5. CDR3: CASSLPGTGGFEQYF. In DNA form, the CDR3 reads TGTGCCAGCAGTTTACCCGGGACAGGGGGCTTCGAGCAGTACTTC.

V gene TRBV4-2 combines with J gene TRBJ2-5, with TRBD2 matching 16 bases. The trim removed 5 bases at V and 5 bases at J, leaving 5 bases unmatched. Germline V gene lookup returns CDR1 LGHNA and CDR2 YNFKEQ. The CDR3 consists of 16 residues. The CDR3 nucleotides are TGTGCCAGCAGCTACGGGACTAGCGGGAGGGAGGAGACCCAGTACTTC. This translates into CASSYGTSGREETQYF.

The CDR3 is CASSPTRGGHNEQFF. The CDR3 DNA reads as TGTGCCAGCAGCCCCACCCGCGGGGGACACAATGAGCAGTTCTTC. This chain links TRBV7-3 with TRBJ2-1; 7 nucleotides align to TRBD2. The CDR3 length is 15 residues. Germline V CDR1 and CDR2: SGHTA, FQGTGA. The trim removed 5 bases at V and 5 bases at J, leaving 9 bases unmatched. The complete variable domain, with remaining parts taken from reference TRBV7-3 and TRBJ2-1, reads GAGVSQTPSNKVTEKGKYVELRCDPISGHTALYWYRQSLGQGPEFLIYFQGTGAADDSGLPNDRFFAVRPEGSVSTLKIQRTERGDSAVYLCASSPTRGGHNEQFFGPGTRLTVL.

The V gene is TRBV5-1, the J gene TRBJ2-1; D might be TRBD1 (5 bases). Trimming took off 2 bases at V and 10 bases at J, with 19 bases between the two ends. The CDR3 covers 15 residues. Per germline, CDR1 SGHRS and CDR2 YFSETQ. As DNA, the CDR3 is TGCGCCAGCAGCTTTAGTTTCCGCAGGGTTGGCGAGCAGTTCTTC. Its translation is CASSFSFRRVGEQFF.

This chain connects TRBV19 to TRBJ2-3, with TRBD2 matching 12 bases. The CDR3 sequence is 15 residues long. V lost 8 bases to trimming and J lost 3 bases; unmatched junction nucleotides: 6. Germline lookup yields CDR1 LNHDA and CDR2 SQIVND (reference sequence). CDR3 DNA sequence: TGTGCCAGTCGAAGACTAGCGGGAGCGACAGATACGCAGTATTTT. This translates into CASRRLAGATDTQYF.

The chain links TRBV11-3 to TRBJ2-6; 7 positions match TRBD2. Germline-derived CDR1 and CDR2 are SGHNT and YENEEA. This CDR3 comprises 16 residues. Trimming cost V 5 bases and J 4 bases; bases outside gene matches: 8. The CDR3 here is CASSPREGSGANVLTF. The DNA for the CDR3 is TGTGCCAGCAGCCCAAGGGAGGGCTCCGGGGCCAACGTCCTGACTTTC.

CDR3 DNA sequence: TGTGCCTGGAGTGTACTCGGGCTGGGCACTGAAGCTTTCTTT. As protein: CAWSVLGLGTEAFF. The chain combines TRBV30 with TRBJ1-1; no clear D. Germline V gene lookup returns CDR1 GTSNPN and CDR2 SVGIG (reference sequence). V lost 0 bases and J 4 bases, leaving 12 bases between the germline ends. There are 14 residues in the CDR3.

The chain links TRBV28 to TRBJ2-4, with D hard to call. This CDR3 is 12 amino acids long. Germline CDR1 is MDHEN and CDR2 is SYDVKM. Trimming left V 3 bases short and J 12 bases short, with 12 bases between. CDR3 region: CASSFTLVPQYF. CDR3 sequence (DNA): TGTGCCAGCAGTTTCACGTTGGTTCCTCAGTACTTC.

This clone has just a few counts. The CDR3 loop reads CATQSRREAHNEQFF. CDR3 nucleotide sequence: TGTGCCACGCAAAGTCGGCGGGAGGCTCACAATGAGCAGTTCTTC. The chain joins TRBV24-1 to TRBJ2-1; 8 positions agree with TRBD2. The CDR3 has 15 residues. Germline CDR1 reads KGHDR; CDR2 reads SFDVKD. After removal of 10 bases from V and 5 bases from J, the junction contained 12 bases not matched to a gene.

V and J are TRBV5-6 and TRBJ1-2; D is ambiguous. The V gene lost 4 bases and the J gene lost 2 bases, with 18 bases spanning the gap. Germline V CDR1 and CDR2: SGHDT, YYEEEE. The CDR3 sequence is 16 residues long. CDR3 sequence reads: CASSPGRTTPNYGYTF. CDR3 DNA sequence: TGTGCCAGCAGCCCGGGTAGAACAACTCCCAACTATGGCTACACCTTC.

This rearrangement joins TRBV7-6 to TRBJ2-1, with D unclear. This CDR3 has 13 amino acids. Germline V lookup: CDR1 SGHVS, CDR2 FNYEAQ. Trimming cost V 1 base and J 10 bases, with 11 bases left between them. DNA for the CDR3: TGTGCCAGCAGCTTAGGAGAGGTCCGGGAGCAGTTCTTC. Its translation is CASSLGEVREQFF. Full variable domain (missing parts from reference TRBV7-6 and TRBJ2-1): GAGVSQSPRYKVTKRGQDVALRCDPISGHVSLYWYRQALGQGPEFLTYFNYEAQQDKSGLPNDRFSAERPEGSISTLTIQRTEQRDSAMYRCASSLGEVREQFFGPGTRLTVL.

J is TRBJ2-2 and V is TRBV5-5; a possible D gene is TRBD2 (6 bases). Germline assignment: CDR1 SGHKS and CDR2 YYEKEE (reference sequence). The germline V and J ends were trimmed by 4 bases and 4 bases, with 14 bases remaining between them. The CDR3 length is 15 residues. CDR3 region: CASSPHGGLTGELFF. The DNA of the CDR3 is TGTGCCAGCAGCCCACATGGGGGACTCACCGGGGAGCTGTTTTTT.

The V call is TRBV6-6, the J call TRBJ1-4; D uncertain. V lost 9 bases and J 3 bases, leaving 11 bases between the germline ends. Per the germline V gene, CDR1 is MNHNY and CDR2 is SVGAGI (reference sequence). This CDR3 has 13 amino acids. The CDR3 region has the DNA TGTGCCAGTTCAGATCACCCTAATGAAAAACTGTTTTTT. Translating it yields CASSDHPNEKLFF.

The rearrangement links TRBV7-2 to TRBJ2-5; the D gene is possibly TRBD2 (5 bases). The CDR3 consists of 15 residues. Germline loops: CDR1 SGHTA, CDR2 FQGNSA. Deletions cut 4 bases from V and 0 bases from J, with 12 bases between. The CDR3 loop reads CASSWGDGYQETQYF. CDR3 nucleotide sequence: TGTGCCAGCAGCTGGGGAGACGGGTACCAAGAGACCCAGTACTTC.

The gene calls are TRBV2 and TRBJ1-5, with 7 bases identical to TRBD1. The V segment lost 7 bases and the J segment 9 bases; nucleotides outside the gene matches: 15. This CDR3 has 15 amino acids. Germline assignment: CDR1 SNHLY and CDR2 FYNNEI. DNA for the CDR3: TGTGCCAGCACTCGGGACAGAACCCCTCAAACGCCCCAGCATTTT. Amino acids: CASTRDRTPQTPQHF.